Sequencing of this TCR beta chain was carried out in a study of blood T cell repertoires in COVID-19. The data were produced by immunoSEQ multiplex PCR, yet TCRdb's version contains in-frame clones alone and is incomplete. The sample contains about 240,000 clones, 75% to 85% of which appear only once. This sequence originates from a woman older than 75 with COVID-19, enrolled during active disease. Sequencing was performed on peripheral blood.

CDR3 sequence: CASSIGLAGGTDTQYF. CDR3 coding DNA: TGCGCCAGCAGCATCGGACTAGCGGGGGGCACAGATACGCAGTATTTT. The V call is TRBV5-1, the J call TRBJ2-3; 13 bases line up with TRBD2. This CDR3 is built from 16 residues. J lost 1 base, V lost 4 bases, and 3 bases had no gene match. Germline V lookup: CDR1 SGHRS, CDR2 YFSETQ.